The present TCR beta chain was sequenced within a study of blood T cell repertoires in COVID-19. Study-level background: Acute-phase and convalescent COVID-19 samples originated in the United States, Italy and Spain.

Using immunoSEQ multiplex PCR, the repertoire was profiled, and TCRdb retains in-frame clones only, with some absent. There are under 200,000 clones in the sample; 75% to 85% occur only once, and about 7.8% lies in the top ten. The TCR was taken from a woman aged 55 to 70 with COVID-19, enrolled during active disease. Material: peripheral blood.

CDR3: CASSIRAGTGNSRGTGELFF. For the CDR3, the DNA is TGTGCCAGTAGTATAAGGGCCGGGACAGGGAACTCCCGGGGCACCGGGGAGCTGTTTTTT. This rearrangement joins TRBV19 to TRBJ2-2; 9 nucleotides match TRBD1. Germline V gene sequence: CDR1 LNHDA, CDR2 SQIVND (reference sequence). The CDR3 length is 20 residues. V lost 2 bases, J lost 4 bases, and 17 bases stayed unmatched.